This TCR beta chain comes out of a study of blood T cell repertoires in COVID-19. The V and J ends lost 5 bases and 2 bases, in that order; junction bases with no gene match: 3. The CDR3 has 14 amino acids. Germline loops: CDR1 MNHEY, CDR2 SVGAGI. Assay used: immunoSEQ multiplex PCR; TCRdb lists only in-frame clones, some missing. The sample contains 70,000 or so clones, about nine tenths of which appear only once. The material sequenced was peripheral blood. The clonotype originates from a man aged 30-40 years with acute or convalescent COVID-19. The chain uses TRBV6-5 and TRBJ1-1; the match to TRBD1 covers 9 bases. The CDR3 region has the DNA TGTGCCAGCAGTAACAGGGGGCGAAACACTGAAGCTTTCTTT. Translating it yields CASSNRGRNTEAFF.